The 12 T cell receptor beta chains below were found in one sample sequenced in a study of long-term antiretroviral therapy in people with HIV. Researchers report immunoSEQ v3.0 was run at survey level. Only in-frame clones appear in the TCRdb table, and some are missing; sequencing was by immunoSEQ multiplex PCR. The table lists about 25,000 clones, 80% to 90% of them singletons. The sequences come from unsorted PBMCs, collected around 4.5 years after starting antiretroviral therapy. These receptors all come from a young man with HIV.

The chain recombines TRBV5-1 with TRBJ2-5, with D unresolved. Germline values: CDR1 SGHRS, CDR2 YFSETQ. There are 13 residues in the CDR3. V dropped 4 bases and J dropped 0 bases, with 7 bases sitting between them. This CDR3 is CASSPRDQETQYF. The DNA for the CDR3 is TGCGCCAGCAGCCCCCGGGACCAAGAGACCCAGTACTTC.

J is TRBJ1-5 and V is TRBV5-1; tentatively, D is TRBD1 (5 bases). The CDR3 contains 15 residues. Germline V gene sequence: CDR1 SGHRS, CDR2 YFSETQ. Trimming removed 0 bases from V and 3 bases from J, with 10 bases in between. The CDR3 DNA sequence: TGCGCCAGCAGCTTGGGAGACAGAGACAATCAGCCCCAGCATTTT. Protein: CASSLGDRDNQPQHF.

The chain is built from TRBV6-6 and TRBJ2-1; D is uncertain. The germline CDR1 and CDR2 sequences are MNHNY and SVGAGI (reference sequence). Trimming shortened V by 3 bases and J by 10 bases, and 10 bases separated the two germline ends. The CDR3 is made up of 12 amino acids. This CDR3 reads CASSYSVGEQFF. CDR3 bases: TGTGCCAGCAGTTATTCGGTTGGGGAGCAGTTCTTC.

V is TRBV7-2 and J is TRBJ2-7; weak D call: TRBD2 (5 bases). Germline V gives CDR1 SGHTA, CDR2 FQGNSA. The V end lost 1 base, the J end lost 3 bases, and 7 bases lay between the germline ends. This CDR3 region has 13 residues. CDR3 DNA sequence: TGTGCCAGCAGCTTAGGGGGAGACTACGAGCAGTACTTC. Encoded protein: CASSLGGDYEQYF.

The chain couples TRBV7-9 to TRBJ1-1, with unresolved D. The germline V gene has CDR1 SEHNR and CDR2 FQNEAQ (reference sequence). The CDR3 consists of 13 residues. Trimming took off 1 base at V and 2 bases at J, with 5 bases between the two ends. The CDR3 loop reads CASSLVANTEAFF. The CDR3, as DNA: TGTGCCAGCAGCTTAGTAGCAAACACTGAAGCTTTCTTT.

The chain recombines TRBV15 with TRBJ1-3, with D unresolved. V dropped 1 base and J dropped 7 bases, with 11 bases sitting between them. CDR1 is LNHNV and CDR2 is YYDKDF in the germline V gene (reference sequence). The CDR3 totals 14 residues. The CDR3 nucleotides read TGTGCCACCAGCAGAGTGGGAGTGGGGAACACCATATATTTT. It specifies CATSRVGVGNTIYF.

The V gene is TRBV7-3, the J gene TRBJ2-3, with D perhaps matching TRBD1 (5 bases). Germline CDR1 and CDR2: SGHTA and FQGTGA. Trimming cost V 0 bases and J 6 bases, with 13 bases left between them. This CDR3 region has 15 residues. The CDR3 is CASSLTSGPGDTQYF. The CDR3 DNA reads TGTGCCAGCAGCTTAACTTCAGGGCCTGGGGATACGCAGTATTTT.

V is TRBV9 and J is TRBJ2-7, with D perhaps TRBD1 (6 bases). The CDR3 is 12 residues long. The V end lost 4 bases, the J end lost 4 bases, and 9 bases lay between the germline ends. Germline V lookup: CDR1 SGDLS, CDR2 YYNGEE. Here the CDR3 reads CASSPTGYEQYF. The CDR3 DNA is TGTGCCAGCAGCCCTACAGGGTACGAGCAGTACTTC.

V and J are TRBV27 and TRBJ2-3, with 7 nucleotides matching TRBD1. The length of the CDR3 is 15 residues. Germline V gene data show CDR1 as MNHEY and CDR2 as SMNVEV (reference sequence). V trimming: 6 bases; J trimming: 0 bases; junction bases outside the gene matches: 6. CDR3 coding DNA: TGTGCCAGCAGCTACAGGGGCTCCAGCACAGATACGCAGTATTTT. Its protein product is CASSYRGSSTDTQYF.

This clone was observed once. The rearrangement joins TRBV30 to TRBJ1-2, with unresolved D. Per germline, CDR1 GTSNPN and CDR2 SVGIG (reference sequence). The CDR3 contains 13 residues. The V and J ends lost 3 bases and 5 bases respectively, with 13 bases between them. CDR3 amino acids: CAWSSLGLYGYTF. Here the CDR3 DNA reads TGTGCCTGGAGCTCCCTTGGGCTGTATGGCTACACCTTC.

The chain has TRBV29-1 and TRBJ2-2; D is undetermined. Trimming left V 4 bases short and J 4 bases short, with 7 bases between. CDR1 is SQVTM and CDR2 is ANQGSEA in the germline V gene. The CDR3 extends over 12 amino acids. The CDR3 bases are TGCAGCGTTGTCCGTTTCACCGGGGAGCTGTTTTTT. Residues: CSVVRFTGELFF.

The genes are TRBV30 and TRBJ2-3, with 13 bases lining up with TRBD2. The V segment lost 8 bases and the J segment 6 bases; nucleotides outside the gene matches: 11. This CDR3 region has 15 residues. CDR1 is GTSNPN, CDR2 SVGIG, per germline (reference sequence). In nucleotides, the CDR3 is TGTGCCCGACGGAGGACTAGCGGGAGTGGCGATACGCAGTATTTT. It translates to CARRRTSGSGDTQYF.